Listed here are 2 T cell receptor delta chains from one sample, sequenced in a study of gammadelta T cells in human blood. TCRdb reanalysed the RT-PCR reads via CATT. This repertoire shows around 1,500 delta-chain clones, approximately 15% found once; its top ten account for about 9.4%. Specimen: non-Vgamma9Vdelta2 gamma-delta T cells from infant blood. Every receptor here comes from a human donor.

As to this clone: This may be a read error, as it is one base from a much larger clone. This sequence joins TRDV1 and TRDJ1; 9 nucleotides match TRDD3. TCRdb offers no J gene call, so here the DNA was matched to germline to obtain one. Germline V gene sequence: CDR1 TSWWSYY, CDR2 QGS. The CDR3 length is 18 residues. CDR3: CALRELGWGIYSFDKLIF. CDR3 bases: TGTGCTCTTAGGGAACTAGGTTGGGGGATATACTCGTTCGATAAACTCATCTTT.

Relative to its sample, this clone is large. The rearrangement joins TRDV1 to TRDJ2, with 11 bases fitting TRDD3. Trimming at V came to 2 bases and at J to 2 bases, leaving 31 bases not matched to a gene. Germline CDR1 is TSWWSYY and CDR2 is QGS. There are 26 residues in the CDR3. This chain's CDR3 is CALGEAQTSSGTGGYGWWVLTAQLFF. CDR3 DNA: TGTGCTCTTGGGGAAGCGCAGACTTCCTCAGGTACTGGGGGATATGGGTGGTGGGTCTTGACAGCACAACTCTTCTTT.